The entry below gives a single TCR beta chain sequence along with its context. The antigen is not known. CDR3 length: 13 residues. Trimming took 0 bases from V and 8 from J, leaving 9 bases between them. In germline, CDR1 is LNHNV, CDR2 YYDKDF (reference sequence). The sample belongs to a study of cytomegalovirus exposure and HLA in healthy donors. Findings and limits, study-wide: HLA alleles showed associations with about 15,000 TCR beta sequences in a later analysis, at a 0.05 false discovery rate.

PCR employed 60 Vbeta and 13 Jbeta primers. The protocol was immunoSEQ multiplex PCR, while the TCRdb copy is restricted to in-frame clones and leaves out a portion. Of 110,000 to 150,000 clones listed, approximately 68% are singletons. This receptor was obtained from a man aged 35 to 55 in good health and CMV-seronegative. This chain uses TRBV15 with TRBJ2-3; D is unclear. Sequencing was carried out using PBMCs. CDR3 region: CATSRDQTGTQYF. The CDR3 DNA is TGTGCCACCAGCAGAGATCAAACTGGTACGCAGTATTTT.